This is a list of T cell receptor beta chains from one sample in a study of T cells after somatic rescue of genetic block. The method was immunoSEQ multiplex PCR; TCRdb's version includes in-frame clones alone and lacks a portion of them. The data show approximately 13,000 clones, around three quarters seen once. The sample comprised peripheral blood mononuclear cells (PBMCs). These receptors all stem from a boy aged 10-17 years. CDR3s include the opening cysteine and the closing phenylalanine or tryptophan. Fields, in order: J gene, clone size, D gene, V gene, CDR3 protein, CDR3 DNA. A D gene is named only where the DNA matches it firmly. The listing skips clone size in some rows; elsewhere it reads once, few, many or a size class.

j_gene: TRBJ1-3; abundance: .; d_gene: TRBD1; v_gene: TRBV6-5; CDR3aa: CASRLTGGGNTIYF; CDR3nt: TGTGCCAGCAGGTTGACAGGGGGTGGAAACACCATATATTTT
j_gene: TRBJ2-3; abundance: .; d_gene: TRBD1; v_gene: TRBV30; CDR3aa: CAWGQGAPRDTQYF; CDR3nt: TGTGCCTGGGGACAGGGGGCGCCGAGAGATACGCAGTATTTT
j_gene: TRBJ2-3; abundance: .; d_gene: TRBD1; v_gene: TRBV5-1; CDR3aa: CASSTPGTVTDTQYF; CDR3nt: TGCGCCAGCAGCACACCGGGGACAGTCACAGATACGCAGTATTTT
j_gene: TRBJ2-5; abundance: few; d_gene: .; v_gene: TRBV15; CDR3aa: CATSRDRGAETQYF; CDR3nt: TGTGCCACCAGCAGAGATCGGGGGGCCGAGACCCAGTACTTC
j_gene: TRBJ2-1; abundance: .; d_gene: .; v_gene: TRBV20-1; CDR3aa: CSASDPYQFF; CDR3nt: TGCAGTGCTAGCGATCCGTACCAGTTCTTC
j_gene: TRBJ1-1; abundance: .; d_gene: .; v_gene: TRBV6-1; CDR3aa: CASSEKSHTEAFF; CDR3nt: TGTGCCAGCAGTGAAAAGAGTCACACTGAAGCTTTCTTT
j_gene: TRBJ1-2; abundance: .; d_gene: TRBD1; v_gene: TRBV6-6; CDR3aa: CASREPTGPYGYTF; CDR3nt: TGTGCCAGCAGAGAGCCGACAGGGCCTTATGGCTACACCTTC
j_gene: TRBJ1-5; abundance: .; d_gene: .; v_gene: TRBV18; CDR3aa: CASSPLGANQPQHF; CDR3nt: TGTGCCAGCTCACCACTAGGGGCCAATCAGCCCCAGCATTTT
j_gene: TRBJ2-7; abundance: .; d_gene: TRBD1; v_gene: TRBV6-5; CDR3aa: CASRRDRGQYEQYF; CDR3nt: TGTGCCAGCAGAAGGGACAGGGGGCAATACGAGCAGTACTTC
j_gene: TRBJ1-2; abundance: .; d_gene: .; v_gene: TRBV5-3; CDR3aa: CARSTGHRSYGYTF; CDR3nt: TGTGCCAGAAGTACCGGCCATCGGAGCTATGGCTACACCTTC
j_gene: TRBJ2-7; abundance: .; d_gene: TRBD1; v_gene: TRBV5-1; CDR3aa: CASSYANRGISSSYEQYF; CDR3nt: TGCGCCAGCAGCTACGCGAACAGGGGGATATCGAGCTCCTACGAGCAGTACTTC
j_gene: TRBJ1-2; abundance: .; d_gene: .; v_gene: TRBV5-1; CDR3aa: CASSQLGDGYTF; CDR3nt: TGCGCCAGCAGCCAATTAGGGGATGGCTACACCTTC
j_gene: TRBJ2-3; abundance: few; d_gene: .; v_gene: TRBV11-2; CDR3aa: CASSLARERFQKTDTQYF; CDR3nt: TGTGCCAGCAGCTTAGCACGGGAGCGGTTCCAGAAAACAGATACGCAGTATTTT
j_gene: TRBJ2-6; abundance: .; d_gene: .; v_gene: TRBV5-1; CDR3aa: CASCPQGAGANVLTF; CDR3nt: TGCGCCAGCTGTCCACAGGGAGCTGGGGCCAACGTCCTGACTTTC
j_gene: TRBJ1-2; abundance: .; d_gene: .; v_gene: TRBV7-2; CDR3aa: CASSLTQILNYGYTF; CDR3nt: TGTGCCAGCAGCTTAACCCAGATCCTAAACTATGGCTACACCTTC
j_gene: TRBJ2-7; abundance: few; d_gene: .; v_gene: TRBV5-4; CDR3aa: CASSGAPYEQYF; CDR3nt: TGTGCCAGCAGCGGGGCACCCTACGAGCAGTACTTC
j_gene: TRBJ2-4; abundance: .; d_gene: TRBD2; v_gene: TRBV11-2; CDR3aa: CASSSPGLAGAPRGIQYF; CDR3nt: TGTGCCAGCAGCTCCCCCGGACTAGCGGGAGCTCCCCGGGGCATTCAGTACTTC